A selection of T cell receptor beta chains follows, all from one sample in a study of molecular identifiers for immune sequencing clone quantification. One entry per CDR3 protein results from TCRdb running MiXCR on the PCR reads. This table has hundreds of thousands of distinct CDR3 sequences, roughly 25% appearing once. Sequenced input: naive CD8+ T cells from blood, with Jurkat cell RNA spiked in. Source of these receptors: a human donor in good health. Some libraries in this study had Jurkat cell RNA spiked in. The conserved cysteine and the conserved F or W are not part of the CDR3 here. The order of the fields is CDR3 length, J gene, V gene, D gene, CDR3 protein. A D gene is named only where the DNA matches it firmly.

CDR3 length: 13; J gene: TRBJ2-3; V gene: TRBV10-2; D gene: -; CDR3 protein: ASSEYVLNTDTQY
CDR3 length: 13; J gene: TRBJ2-1; V gene: TRBV7-8; D gene: -; CDR3 protein: ASSLTSRSSNEQF
CDR3 length: 13; J gene: TRBJ1-6; V gene: TRBV20-1; D gene: -; CDR3 protein: SARETIGVDSPLH
CDR3 length: 13; J gene: TRBJ1-1; V gene: TRBV7-9; D gene: TRBD1; CDR3 protein: ASSSRDRGDTEAF
CDR3 length: 13; J gene: TRBJ2-3; V gene: TRBV5-1; D gene: TRBD1; CDR3 protein: ASSLVGDSTDTRY
CDR3 length: 9; J gene: TRBJ2-1; V gene: TRBV7-8; D gene: -; CDR3 protein: ASSPDNEQF
CDR3 length: 14; J gene: TRBJ2-2; V gene: TRBV4-3; D gene: -; CDR3 protein: ASSQDLQGITGELF
CDR3 length: 11; J gene: TRBJ2-7; V gene: TRBV4-2; D gene: -; CDR3 protein: ASSHDDGYEQY
CDR3 length: 13; J gene: TRBJ2-5; V gene: TRBV7-9; D gene: -; CDR3 protein: ASSTPGGGQETQY
CDR3 length: 11; J gene: TRBJ2-7; V gene: TRBV6-6; D gene: -; CDR3 protein: ASSYDRIYEQY
CDR3 length: 13; J gene: TRBJ2-7; V gene: TRBV28; D gene: TRBD1; CDR3 protein: ASSLARQGYYEQY
CDR3 length: 15; J gene: TRBJ2-1; V gene: TRBV13; D gene: TRBD2; CDR3 protein: ASSPTLAEKRSNEQF
CDR3 length: 16; J gene: TRBJ2-4; V gene: TRBV4-3; D gene: TRBD1; CDR3 protein: ASSQVFSTGRTKNVQY
CDR3 length: 11; J gene: TRBJ2-7; V gene: TRBV28; D gene: -; CDR3 protein: ASYEGSPYEQY
CDR3 length: 13; J gene: TRBJ2-3; V gene: TRBV5-6; D gene: -; CDR3 protein: ASSPTNENTDTQY
CDR3 length: 11; J gene: TRBJ2-7; V gene: TRBV6-2/TRBV6-3; D gene: -; CDR3 protein: ASTLEDSYEQY
CDR3 length: 12; J gene: TRBJ1-1; V gene: TRBV2; D gene: -; CDR3 protein: ASSVSAGNTEAF
CDR3 length: 13; J gene: TRBJ2-1; V gene: TRBV29-1; D gene: TRBD1; CDR3 protein: SVEDRAGLYNEQF
CDR3 length: 12; J gene: TRBJ2-7; V gene: TRBV9; D gene: TRBD1; CDR3 protein: ASSPWDSDYEQY
CDR3 length: 12; J gene: TRBJ2-7; V gene: TRBV6-1; D gene: -; CDR3 protein: ASTRLLESGEQY
CDR3 length: 12; J gene: TRBJ2-7; V gene: TRBV7-9; D gene: -; CDR3 protein: ASSAGQRQGEQY
CDR3 length: 12; J gene: TRBJ2-7; V gene: TRBV7-9; D gene: TRBD1; CDR3 protein: ASSSTGTASVQY
CDR3 length: 12; J gene: TRBJ2-7; V gene: TRBV6-2/TRBV6-3; D gene: -; CDR3 protein: ASSLGLILYEQY
CDR3 length: 13; J gene: TRBJ1-5; V gene: TRBV28; D gene: -; CDR3 protein: ASSFRGMSNQPQH
CDR3 length: 14; J gene: TRBJ2-7; V gene: TRBV3-1; D gene: TRBD2; CDR3 protein: ASSQVASAGGPVQY
CDR3 length: 13; J gene: TRBJ2-7; V gene: TRBV9; D gene: TRBD2; CDR3 protein: ASSVAASGRAEQY
CDR3 length: 14; J gene: TRBJ1-1; V gene: TRBV7-4; D gene: TRBD1; CDR3 protein: ASSLGQGVLNTEAL
CDR3 length: 13; J gene: TRBJ2-1; V gene: TRBV29-1; D gene: TRBD2; CDR3 protein: SVAGLAGGRDEQF
CDR3 length: 12; J gene: TRBJ2-7; V gene: TRBV10-3; D gene: -; CDR3 protein: AISRAGRAYEQY
CDR3 length: 13; J gene: TRBJ1-4; V gene: TRBV2; D gene: -; CDR3 protein: ASSEEGSGNEKLF
CDR3 length: 10; J gene: TRBJ2-3; V gene: TRBV27; D gene: TRBD1; CDR3 protein: ASRQGGGTQY
CDR3 length: 14; J gene: TRBJ2-7; V gene: TRBV2; D gene: TRBD1; CDR3 protein: ASSDPRDRPSYEQY
CDR3 length: 10; J gene: TRBJ1-5; V gene: TRBV28; D gene: -; CDR3 protein: ASSPENQPQH
CDR3 length: 12; J gene: TRBJ2-3; V gene: TRBV7-3; D gene: -; CDR3 protein: ASSASGHPDTQY
CDR3 length: 12; J gene: TRBJ2-3; V gene: TRBV4-1; D gene: TRBD2; CDR3 protein: ASSQGGSADTQY
CDR3 length: 12; J gene: TRBJ1-1; V gene: TRBV4-3; D gene: -; CDR3 protein: ASSQGGRAPEAF
CDR3 length: 12; J gene: TRBJ1-2; V gene: TRBV21-1; D gene: -; CDR3 protein: ASSRRTVNYGYT
CDR3 length: 15; J gene: TRBJ1-1; V gene: TRBV7-9; D gene: -; CDR3 protein: ASSLVQWDRGDTEAF
CDR3 length: 12; J gene: TRBJ2-7; V gene: TRBV12-3/TRBV12-4; D gene: -; CDR3 protein: ASSSRQVSVEQY
CDR3 length: 14; J gene: TRBJ2-5; V gene: TRBV3-1; D gene: -; CDR3 protein: ASSQVLLADQEPQY
CDR3 length: 9; J gene: TRBJ2-3; V gene: TRBV27; D gene: -; CDR3 protein: ASNYGTGQY
CDR3 length: 10; J gene: TRBJ2-7; V gene: TRBV6-5; D gene: -; CDR3 protein: ASSYPRGEQY
CDR3 length: 11; J gene: TRBJ2-7; V gene: TRBV6-2/TRBV6-3; D gene: -; CDR3 protein: ASSYGGPREQY
CDR3 length: 17; J gene: TRBJ1-5; V gene: TRBV19; D gene: TRBD1; CDR3 protein: ASSTMGTQTGGVNQPQH
CDR3 length: 10; J gene: TRBJ1-2; V gene: TRBV6-2/TRBV6-3; D gene: -; CDR3 protein: ASSYLNYGYT
CDR3 length: 13; J gene: TRBJ2-5; V gene: TRBV29-1; D gene: -; CDR3 protein: SVEDMRASEETQY
CDR3 length: 15; J gene: TRBJ2-1; V gene: TRBV15; D gene: -; CDR3 protein: ATSRDKVLRSYNEQF
CDR3 length: 16; J gene: TRBJ2-3; V gene: TRBV7-9; D gene: -; CDR3 protein: ASSREERDSPSTDTQY
CDR3 length: 12; J gene: TRBJ1-5; V gene: TRBV5-4; D gene: -; CDR3 protein: ASSLQGYNQPQH
CDR3 length: 11; J gene: TRBJ1-5; V gene: TRBV27; D gene: -; CDR3 protein: ASSGQSGQPQH
CDR3 length: 12; J gene: TRBJ1-5; V gene: TRBV29-1; D gene: -; CDR3 protein: SVLSDELNQPQH